This T cell receptor beta chain was observed in a study of T cell responses to AZD1222 COVID-19 vaccine. Study outcomes and limitations: Clonal diversity was possibly underestimated, and the donors were mostly white British, with more females.

Trimming pared 5 bases from V and 3 bases from J, leaving 13 bases between. CDR1 is SGHTA and CDR2 is FQGNSA in the germline V gene. This CDR3 is built from 14 residues. This clone was seen a handful of times. What it recognizes is unknown. Generated by immunoSEQ multiplex PCR, the TCRdb table keeps only in-frame clones and is missing some. The repertoire has 100,000 to 150,000 clones, about 90% of them found once; the top ten carry 4% to 5%. The chain uses TRBV7-2 and TRBJ2-5; TRBD2 might be the D (5 bases). This TCR was sampled from an adult in good health. Sequencing was performed on peripheral blood, taken on day 0 of AZD1222 vaccination. The CDR3 nucleotides read TGTGCCAGCAGCACCAATCTGGGAGAAGAGACCCAGTACTTC. It yields the protein CASSTNLGEETQYF.